A selection of T cell receptor beta chains follows, all from one sample in a study of T cell responses to AZD1222 COVID-19 vaccine. Only in-frame clones appear in the TCRdb table, and some are missing; sequencing was by immunoSEQ multiplex PCR. The repertoire includes around 75,000 clones, 70% to 90% of them detected once, and 13% sits in the top ten. The sample in question was peripheral blood, obtained on day 0 of AZD1222 vaccination. The receptors derive from an adult in good health. Both conserved end residues are part of each CDR3.

CDR3,J,V
CASSTLGTSGEKHTQYF,TRBJ2-3,TRBV6-2/TRBV6-3
CASSLSGGAGGETQYF,TRBJ2-5,TRBV7-9
CASSLDSIGGTEAFF,TRBJ1-1,TRBV7-2
CASSQDRVFGNQPQHF,TRBJ1-5,TRBV4-3
CATRARGLYNQPQHF,TRBJ1-5,TRBV19
CASSQEGRGGNQPQHF,TRBJ1-5,TRBV3-1/TRBV3-2
CASSIGPPQYTGELFF,TRBJ2-2,TRBV19
CASIRLRGDEQFF,TRBJ2-1,TRBV6-4
CASSEAWGRFNSPLHF,TRBJ1-6,TRBV2
CASGQSGNTIYF,TRBJ1-3,TRBV6-6